This T cell receptor beta chain was identified during a study of blood T cell repertoires in COVID-19. Overall study context: Samples representing acute and convalescent COVID-19 were sourced from the United States, Italy and Spain.

Method: immunoSEQ multiplex PCR; TCRdb's copy keeps in-frame clones and lacks some. Altogether about 220,000 clones are present, 90% being singletons, with the ten largest covering roughly 15%. CDR1 and CDR2 (germline): SGHTA, FQGTGA. V lost 2 bases and J lost 11; bases outside the gene matches: 16. The CDR3 is 16 residues long. The sequencing sample was made of PBMCs or T cells enriched from blood (not recorded which). The source of this sequence is a man aged 25 to 40 who had been exposed to COVID-19. The rearrangement uses TRBV7-3 and TRBJ2-7, with 9 nucleotides matching TRBD1. For the CDR3, the DNA is TGTGCCAGCAGCTTACAACCCGGGACAGGGACCATTGGGAAGTACTTC. It translates to CASSLQPGTGTIGKYF.